These 14 T cell receptor beta chains came from one sample sequenced in a study of T cells in women clearing cervical HPV infection. Assay: immunoSEQ multiplex PCR; the TCRdb copy retains only in-frame clones and omits some. This sample carries some 30,000 clones, with more than 3% going to the ten biggest clones. Sequenced material: blood buffy coat. Receptors originate from a woman between 18 and 75 years old with a cervical HPV16 infection that either progressed to CIN3+ or cleared (not recorded which).

On this clone itself: From the germline J gene comes the end of the CDR3, since the read stops 3 residues before it. The V gene is TRBV18, the J gene TRBJ1-2; possibly TRBD1 for D (6 bases). There are 16 residues in the CDR3. Per the germline V gene, CDR1 is KGHSH and CDR2 is LQKENI. The CDR3 bases that were read are TGTGCCAGCTCACCGGTCTCTGGGGGCGCGTACAATGAC. Protein: CASSPVSGGAYND. The full CDR3 reads CASSPVSGGAYNDYTF. The full variable domain, completed using reference TRBV18 and TRBJ1-2, is NAGVMQNPRHLVRRRGQEARLRCSPMKGHSHVYWYRQLPEEGLKFMVYLQKENIIDESGMPKERFSAEFPKEGPSILRIQQVVRGDSAAYFCASSPVSGGAYNDYTFGSGTRLTVV.

With regard to this clone: The read falls 3 residues short of the CDR3 end, and the missing part is taken from the germline J gene. The chain carries TRBV20-1 and TRBJ2-3, with D possibly being TRBD1 (5 bases). V lost 3 bases to trimming and J lost 1 base, with 8 bases between them. The germline V gene encodes CDR1 DFQATT and CDR2 SNEGSKA (reference sequence). The CDR3 runs 13 residues. CDR3 DNA (partial): TGCAGTGCTAGGAAACAGGGCACAGATACG. Amino acids: CSARKQGTDT. The CDR3 reads in full as CSARKQGTDTQYF.

As regards this clone: With the read ending 3 residues before the CDR3 end, the germline J gene is used to fill in that end. The J gene is TRBJ2-1, the V gene TRBV7-9; TRBD1 matches 7 bases. The CDR3 extends over 15 amino acids. Looked up from germline, CDR1 is SEHNR and CDR2 is FQNEAQ (reference sequence). The V segment lost 5 bases and the J segment 6 bases; nucleotides outside the gene matches: 10. Partial CDR3 DNA: TGTGCCAGCAGCCGAACCTGGACAGGCCTCAATGAG. It is translated as CASSRTWTGLNE. The whole CDR3 is CASSRTWTGLNEQFF.

As for this clone: Sequencing ends 3 residues short of the CDR3 end; the germline J gene provides the rest. This chain uses TRBV11-3 with TRBJ2-2; no clear D. Germline lookup yields CDR1 SGHNT and CDR2 YENEEA. V was cut by 8 bases and J by 1 base, with 11 bases left in between. This CDR3 has 14 residues. The part of the CDR3 DNA that was read is TGTGCCAGCGGGCCCTCATTGAACACCGGGGAG. Protein: CASGPSLNTGE. The whole CDR3 is CASGPSLNTGELFF.

To note about this clone: The observed sequence ends 3 residues before the CDR3 terminus, with the missing tail filled in from the germline J gene. V usage is TRBV19 and J usage is TRBJ2-3, with 7 positions matching TRBD1. CDR3 length: 15 residues. Germline CDR1 is LNHDA and CDR2 is SQIVND (reference sequence). The CDR3 spells CASRPDRVRNQPQYF. The sequenced CDR3 bases are TGTGCCAGTAGGCCCGACAGGGTCCGCAATCAGCCG.

Regarding this clone: The DNA ends 3 residues before the CDR3 does, and the rest of the CDR3 is filled in from the germline J gene. V usage is TRBV11-2 and J usage is TRBJ1-1; D remains unclear. The CDR3 runs to 15 residues. Looked up from germline, CDR1 is SGHAT and CDR2 is FQNNGV. V shed 7 bases and J shed 1 base, with 16 bases lying between them. The covered CDR3 bases are TGTGCCAGCACCGTAGGGTACAAACGGAACACTGAA. The encoded protein is CASTVGYKRNTE. The full CDR3 sequence reads CASTVGYKRNTEAFF.

CDR3 protein: CASSQDSYEQYF. The sequenced part of the CDR3 DNA is TGCGCCAGCAGCCAGGACAGTTACGAG. J is TRBJ2-7 and V is TRBV5-1; possibly TRBD1 for D (6 bases). The read stops 3 residues short of the end of the CDR3; the missing end is completed from the germline J gene. CDR3 size: 12 residues. CDR1 is SGHRS and CDR2 is YFSETQ in the germline V gene. Trimming cost V 4 bases and J 4 bases, with 9 bases left between them.

About this clone itself: The observed sequence ends 3 residues before the CDR3 terminus, with the missing tail filled in from the germline J gene. V gene TRBV2 combines with J gene TRBJ1-5; 8 nucleotides align to TRBD1. This CDR3 comprises 14 residues. The germline V gene has CDR1 SNHLY and CDR2 FYNNEI. The trim removed 8 bases at V and 2 bases at J, leaving 5 bases unmatched. CDR3 protein: CASAQGQGNQPQHF. Incomplete CDR3 DNA: TGTGCCAGCGCCCAGGGACAGGGCAATCAGCCC.

About this clone itself: The read comes to an end 3 residues before the CDR3 does, leaving the germline J gene to fill in the end. The rearrangement links TRBV20-1 to TRBJ1-6; TRBD1 matches 9 bases. The CDR3 is 13 amino acids. V shed 5 bases and J 10 bases; nucleotides not matched to a gene: 6. Germline CDR1 and CDR2: DFQATT and SNEGSKA (reference sequence). The chain's CDR3 is CSAPDRGGSPLHF. The CDR3 bases that were read are TGCAGTGCTCCGGACAGGGGTGGGTCACCC.

Of note for this clone: The CDR3 is cut off 3 residues early in the read; its end comes from the germline J gene. The chain joins TRBV20-1 to TRBJ1-4; 8 bases fit TRBD1. V lost 5 bases to trimming and J lost 8 bases; unmatched junction nucleotides: 13. The CDR3 has 15 amino acids. CDR1 and CDR2 from the germline V gene are DFQATT and SNEGSKA (reference sequence). CDR3 DNA, as far as it was read: TGCAGTGCTCAGGCTACCTCAGGGGGCGGAGAAAAA. It specifies CSAQATSGGGEK. The whole CDR3 sequence reads CSAQATSGGGEKLFF.

Concerning this clone itself: Coverage ceases 3 residues before the CDR3 finishes, and the germline J gene fills in the end. The V gene is TRBV7-2, the J gene TRBJ2-5; no clear D gene. The CDR3 runs 13 residues. Trimming left V 1 base short and J 4 bases short, with 7 bases between. Germline V gene sequence: CDR1 SGHTA, CDR2 FQGNSA. The CDR3 sequence is CASSLGPRETQYF. CDR3 DNA (partial): TGTGCCAGCAGCTTAGGGCCCAGAGAGACC.

Concerning this clone itself: The read halts 3 residues ahead of the CDR3 end, with the missing end drawn from the germline J gene. The chain uses TRBV2 and TRBJ2-7; D perhaps matches TRBD1 (5 bases). This CDR3 is 15 amino acids long. Germline assignment: CDR1 SNHLY and CDR2 FYNNEI. With 6 bases removed from V and 2 bases from J, the gap between germline ends came to 17 bases. The CDR3: CASSPRQGRTYEQYF. The covered CDR3 bases are TGTGCCAGCAGCCCGCGGCAGGGCCGAACCTACGAG.

Remarks on this clone: The CDR3 end falls 3 residues outside the read, so it is completed with the germline J gene. The chain has TRBV20-1 and TRBJ2-3; a weak D match, TRBD2 (6 bases). Per germline, CDR1 DFQATT and CDR2 SNEGSKA (reference sequence). V lost 5 bases to trimming and J lost 2 bases, with 14 bases between them. The CDR3 runs to 14 residues. This chain's CDR3 is CSADLLRDTDTQYF. The covered CDR3 bases are TGCAGTGCTGACCTTTTGCGGGACACAGATACG.

Concerning this clone itself: The DNA ends 3 residues before the CDR3 does, and the rest of the CDR3 is filled in from the germline J gene. The rearrangement links TRBV20-1 to TRBJ2-3; D is possibly TRBD2 (6 bases). V lost 0 bases, J lost 0 bases, and 10 bases lay in between. There are 15 residues in the CDR3. Germline V lookup: CDR1 DFQATT, CDR2 SNEGSKA (reference sequence). The DNA read from the CDR3 is TGCAGTGCTAGAGATCGGCGGGGTAGCACAGATACG. Its translation is CSARDRRGSTDT. The full CDR3 is CSARDRRGSTDTQYF.